One T cell receptor (beta chain) is described in this entry. These data originate in a study of blood T cell repertoires in COVID-19. Across the study: Italy, Spain and the United States were the sources of the convalescent and acute COVID-19 samples. In each case, the material was cDNA or gDNA derived from T cells, B-cell-depleted T cells, or PBMCs.

Germline-derived CDR1 and CDR2 are MNHEY and SVGAGI. With V trimmed by 6 bases and J by 0 bases, 4 bases remained unmatched. The CDR3 sequence is 14 residues long. Original methodology: Amplification of reference gene primers provided the estimated nucleated cell counts. Data came from immunoSEQ multiplex PCR; TCRdb stores just in-frame clones and leaves some out. The V and J calls and the clone size are those of that table, but D and trimming were determined from the DNA. The top ten clones hold about 2% of a sample with about 390,000 clones, roughly 86% of them seen once. This TCR came from a woman aged 55-70 years with COVID-19, enrolled during active disease. The chain combines TRBV6-5 with TRBJ1-2; 7 bases agree with TRBD1. Material: peripheral blood. The CDR3 DNA sequence: TGTGCCAGCAGACAAGGACAGGCTAACTATGGCTACACCTTC. Protein product: CASRQGQANYGYTF.